These 27 T cell receptor beta chains were sequenced from one sample in a study of preoperative IRX-2 immunotherapy in early breast cancer. Treatment specified: preoperative locoregional IRX-2 cytokine immunotherapy. TCRdb keeps only in-frame clones here, not all; method: immunoSEQ multiplex PCR. The data hold around 24,000 clones, with roughly 75% observed a single time. Sequencing used lymph node tissue, obtained after IRX-2 immunotherapy. These receptors all stem from a human donor with breast cancer.

The CDR3 here is CASSLGQGAGGYTF. The CDR3 nucleotides read TGCGCCAGCAGCTTGGGACAGGGGGCTGGTGGCTACACCTTC. The chain has TRBV5-1 and TRBJ1-2, with TRBD1 identical over 10 bases. Germline V gene lookup returns CDR1 SGHRS and CDR2 YFSETQ. The CDR3 has 14 residues. The V gene end was trimmed by 0 bases and the J gene end by 7 bases; junction bases not matched to a gene: 3. Combining the CDR3 with reference TRBV5-1 and TRBJ1-2 gives the whole variable domain KAGVTQTPRYLIKTRGQQVTLSCSPISGHRSVSWYQQTPGQGLQFLFEYFSETQRNKGNFPGRFSGRQFSNSRSEMNVSTLELGDSALYLCASSLGQGAGGYTFGSGTRLTVV.

The chain couples TRBV7-1 to TRBJ1-2; D is perhaps TRBD1 (5 bases). TRBV7-1 carries the ORF label, with uncertain function. V was pared by 4 bases and J by 8 bases, with 14 bases between. The CDR3 extends over 13 amino acids. The CDR3 region has the DNA TGTGCCAGCAGCTTAGAAGCAGGGCTGGGCTACACCTTC. Translated, it gives CASSLEAGLGYTF.

This sequence joins TRBV18 and TRBJ1-1, with D possibly TRBD1 on 5 matching bases. The CDR3 sequence is 13 residues long. The germline V gene encodes CDR1 KGHSH and CDR2 LQKENI. Trimming cost V 3 bases and J 4 bases, with 9 bases left between them. The CDR3 loop is CASSPRDGTEAFF. The CDR3 region has the DNA TGTGCCAGCTCACCTAGGGACGGCACTGAAGCTTTCTTT.

V gene TRBV28 combines with J gene TRBJ1-3; maybe TRBD1 (6 bases). CDR1 is MDHEN, CDR2 SYDVKM, per germline. The CDR3 runs 12 residues. The germline V and J ends were trimmed by 6 bases and 10 bases, with 13 bases remaining between them. CDR3 sequence reads: CASRVGGMTIYF. DNA for the CDR3: TGTGCCAGCAGAGTAGGGGGGATGACCATATATTTT.

This clone was recorded a few times. This chain uses TRBV30 with TRBJ2-2; 11 nucleotides agree with TRBD2. Germline CDR1 and CDR2: GTSNPN and SVGIG (reference sequence). Trimming cost V 1 base and J 7 bases; bases outside gene matches: 5. The CDR3 is made up of 15 amino acids. The CDR3 is CAWSELAGDDGELFF. The CDR3 DNA is TGTGCCTGGAGTGAACTAGCGGGAGATGACGGGGAGCTGTTTTTT.

This chain joins TRBV9 and TRBJ2-1, with D possibly TRBD1 on 6 matching bases. Between the trimmed V and J ends, which lost 4 bases and 8 bases, there was a span of 10 bases. Per the germline V gene, CDR1 is SGDLS and CDR2 is YYNGEE. The length of the CDR3 is 12 residues. This CDR3 is CASSPTGYEQFF. CDR3 in DNA: TGTGCCAGCAGCCCAACAGGGTATGAGCAGTTCTTC.

V is TRBV29-1 and J is TRBJ1-1; tentative D call: TRBD1 (6 bases). This CDR3 contains 13 residues. Between the trimmed V and J ends, which lost 4 bases and 3 bases, there was a span of 12 bases. CDR1 is SQVTM and CDR2 is ANQGSEA in the germline V gene. The CDR3 DNA reads TGCAGCGTTGCACAGGGCTCCTACACTGAAGCTTTCTTT. Amino acids: CSVAQGSYTEAFF.

This clone was found once. The rearrangement links TRBV11-3 to TRBJ1-5; D perhaps matches TRBD1 (6 bases). The ends were cut back, 5 bases at V and 1 base at J, with 12 bases in the middle. This CDR3 spans 15 amino acids. Looked up from germline, CDR1 is SGHNT and CDR2 is YENEEA. CDR3 loop: CASSGGGRSNQPQHF. CDR3 bases: TGTGCCAGCAGCGGCGGGGGCAGGAGCAATCAGCCCCAGCATTTT. The variable domain in full, with the rest retrieved from reference TRBV11-3 and TRBJ1-5, is EAGVVQSPRYKIIEKKQPVAFWCNPISGHNTLYWYLQNLGQGPELLIRYENEEAVDDSQLPKDRFSAERLKGVDSTLKIQPAELGDSAVYLCASSGGGRSNQPQHFGDGTRLSIL.

This chain's CDR3 is CASSQRMDTEAFF. The CDR3 region has the DNA TGTGCCAGCAGCCAAAGAATGGACACTGAAGCTTTCTTT. This chain uses TRBV14 with TRBJ1-1; D gene uncertain. Trimming left V 2 bases short and J 3 bases short, with 7 bases between. CDR3 length: 13 residues. Germline V gene lookup returns CDR1 SGHDN and CDR2 FVKESK.

This clone has only one observation. The J gene is TRBJ1-3, the V gene TRBV6-8, with D unclear. The CDR3 length is 15 residues. V shed 7 bases and J shed 0 bases, with 13 bases lying between them. Germline V CDR1 and CDR2: MNHGY, SAAAGT. CDR3 DNA sequence: TGTGCCAGCACCCATGGGAGGAACTCTGGAAACACCATATATTTT. Translated: CASTHGRNSGNTIYF.

This chain uses TRBV11-3 with TRBJ2-5; 11 bases line up with TRBD2. Germline loops: CDR1 SGHNT, CDR2 YENEEA. V was clipped by 5 bases and J by 4 bases; unmatched bases: 3. The CDR3 totals 14 residues. The CDR3: CASSPLAGGETQYF. The CDR3 region has the DNA TGTGCCAGCAGCCCTCTAGCGGGAGGAGAGACCCAGTACTTC.

Comments on this clone: Some base is ambiguous or went unread, and X replaces its residue. This chain's CDR3 is CSVXQGNYEQYF. CDR3 nucleotide sequence: TGCAGCGTTGMACAGGGGAACTACGAGCAGTACTTC. The V gene is TRBV29-1, the J gene TRBJ2-7, with TRBD1 matching over 7 bases. Germline V gene lookup returns CDR1 SQVTM and CDR2 ANQGSEA. The CDR3 is 12 residues long. V gave up 4 bases and J gave up 3 bases; unmatched junction bases: 3.

The chain joins TRBV7-8 to TRBJ2-7; TRBD1 is a possible D gene (7 bases). The CDR3 has 13 residues. Per the germline V gene, CDR1 is SGHVS and CDR2 is FQNEAQ. CDR3 in DNA: TGTACTAGCAGCTTAGGGACAGCCTACGAGCAGTACTTC. This gives the protein CTSSLGTAYEQYF.

The chain recombines TRBV11-3 with TRBJ2-3; D possibly corresponds to TRBD2 (6 bases). Deletions cut 3 bases from V and 1 base from J, with 14 bases between. The CDR3 runs to 16 residues. Germline-derived CDR1 and CDR2 are SGHNT and YENEEA. The CDR3 DNA sequence: TGTGCCAGCAGCTTGGGAGGCGGCGGACGCACAGATACGCAGTATTTT. Translating gives CASSLGGGGRTDTQYF.

This chain connects TRBV6-7 to TRBJ2-3; 8 positions agree with TRBD2. TRBV6-7 belongs to the ORF category, with a function that is uncertain. The CDR3 is 15 residues long. After removal of 7 bases from V and 1 base from J, the junction contained 7 bases not matched to a gene. CDR3 sequence: CASIVGGAGTDTQYF. The CDR3 DNA is TGTGCCAGCATCGTCGGGGGGGCCGGCACAGATACGCAGTATTTT.

This clone was found once. The CDR3 sequence is CASSLLPGGDNNYGYTF. The CDR3 nucleotides are TGTGCCAGCAGCTTACTGCCAGGGGGCGATAATAACTATGGCTACACCTTC. This rearrangement joins TRBV11-3 to TRBJ1-2, with 8 bases that match TRBD1. Germline CDR1 reads SGHNT; CDR2 reads YENEEA. The ends lost 2 bases at V and 1 base at J; junction bases unmatched: 9. This CDR3 comprises 17 residues.

The chain joins TRBV28 to TRBJ1-2; a possible D gene is TRBD1 (6 bases). V lost 3 bases, J lost 8 bases, and 16 bases lay in between. The CDR3 runs 14 residues. CDR1 and CDR2 (germline): MDHEN, SYDVKM. The CDR3 DNA follows: TGTGCCAGCAGTTTTTACAGGGCATCGGGGGGCTACACCTTC. It yields the protein CASSFYRASGGYTF.

The rearrangement joins TRBV6-8 to TRBJ2-3; 7 bases fit TRBD1. The ends lost 6 bases at V and 3 bases at J; junction bases unmatched: 9. The CDR3 sequence is 15 residues long. Germline V gives CDR1 MNHGY, CDR2 SAAAGT. CDR3 in amino acids: CASSWKGGITDTQYF. The DNA of the CDR3 is TGTGCCAGCAGCTGGAAAGGGGGCATAACAGATACGCAGTATTTT.

The chain carries TRBV7-8 and TRBJ1-3, with a possible D match to TRBD1 (5 bases). Per the germline V gene, CDR1 is SGHVS and CDR2 is FQNEAQ. The CDR3 consists of 14 residues. V gave up 1 base and J gave up 5 bases, with 9 bases separating them. The DNA of the CDR3 is TGTGCCAGCAGCTTAGGGGCAGGGCGAAACACCATATATTTT. Translation: CASSLGAGRNTIYF.

This rearrangement joins TRBV18 to TRBJ2-7; TRBD2 agrees at 9 bases. Germline V gene sequence: CDR1 KGHSH, CDR2 LQKENI. Losses at the gene ends were 3 bases for V and 4 bases for J; bases not matched to a gene: 10. The length of the CDR3 is 16 residues. The CDR3 is CASSPLTSGLGYEQYF. CDR3 bases: TGTGCCAGCTCACCCCTTACTAGCGGGTTAGGATACGAGCAGTACTTC.

The chain carries TRBV11-3 and TRBJ2-7, with 8 bases that match TRBD2. Germline V gives CDR1 SGHNT, CDR2 YENEEA. Trimming at V came to 1 base and at J to 4 bases, leaving 6 bases not matched to a gene. CDR3 length equals 15 residues. The CDR3 DNA reads as TGTGCCAGCAGCTTAGGTCCGGGAGGGCCTTACGAGCAGTACTTC. It is translated as CASSLGPGGPYEQYF.

The genes are TRBV5-1 and TRBJ2-7, with a weak D call TRBD1 (5 bases). The CDR3 length is 14 residues. Germline V CDR1 and CDR2: SGHRS, YFSETQ. The V gene lost 0 bases and the J gene lost 3 bases, with 10 bases spanning the gap. The CDR3: CASSLARDSYEQYF. The CDR3 region has the DNA TGCGCCAGCAGCTTGGCCAGAGACAGCTACGAGCAGTACTTC. Full variable domain (missing parts from reference TRBV5-1 and TRBJ2-7): KAGVTQTPRYLIKTRGQQVTLSCSPISGHRSVSWYQQTPGQGLQFLFEYFSETQRNKGNFPGRFSGRQFSNSRSEMNVSTLELGDSALYLCASSLARDSYEQYFGPGTRLTVT.

This chain connects TRBV6-8 to TRBJ2-2; D perhaps matches TRBD2 (6 bases). The ends were cut back, 5 bases at V and 4 bases at J, with 17 bases in the middle. CDR3 length: 16 residues. In germline, CDR1 is MNHGY, CDR2 SAAAGT. The CDR3, as DNA: TGTGCCAGCAGTCCACGGGCGGGGCAAATCACCGGGGAGCTGTTTTTT. It encodes CASSPRAGQITGELFF.

The chain joins TRBV6-8 to TRBJ2-3; D may be TRBD1 or TRBD2 (5 bases each). CDR3 length equals 14 residues. Trimming took 4 bases from V and 5 from J, leaving 13 bases between them. Per germline, CDR1 MNHGY and CDR2 SAAAGT. CDR3 sequence: CASSFGGVGDTQYF. In DNA form, the CDR3 reads TGTGCCAGCAGTTTTGGGGGAGTTGGAGATACGCAGTATTTT.

This sequence joins TRBV11-3 and TRBJ2-1, with 7 bases identical to TRBD1. The germline CDR1 and CDR2 sequences are SGHNT and YENEEA. V lost 5 bases and J lost 4; bases outside the gene matches: 5. The CDR3 contains 14 residues. The CDR3 nucleotides are TGTGCCAGCAGCCGTGGGACAGAGTACAATGAGCAGTTCTTC. Translating gives CASSRGTEYNEQFF.

This clone was recorded once. The J gene is TRBJ2-1, the V gene TRBV23-1; perhaps TRBD2 as D (7 bases). TRBV23-1 is identified as an open reading frame with a role that is uncertain. Trimming took 6 bases from V and 9 from J, leaving 15 bases between them. The CDR3 contains 13 residues. The CDR3: CASSWPGGGEQFF. CDR3 in DNA: TGCGCCAGCAGCTGGCCGGGGGGCGGTGAGCAGTTCTTC.

This chain connects TRBV30 to TRBJ2-1; 8 nucleotides match TRBD2. CDR1 and CDR2 (germline): GTSNPN, SVGIG (reference sequence). With V trimmed by 4 bases and J by 7 bases, 3 bases remained unmatched. The CDR3 consists of 12 residues. CDR3 in DNA: TGTGCCTGGAAGCGGGAGTATAATGAGCAGTTCTTC. This encodes CAWKREYNEQFF.